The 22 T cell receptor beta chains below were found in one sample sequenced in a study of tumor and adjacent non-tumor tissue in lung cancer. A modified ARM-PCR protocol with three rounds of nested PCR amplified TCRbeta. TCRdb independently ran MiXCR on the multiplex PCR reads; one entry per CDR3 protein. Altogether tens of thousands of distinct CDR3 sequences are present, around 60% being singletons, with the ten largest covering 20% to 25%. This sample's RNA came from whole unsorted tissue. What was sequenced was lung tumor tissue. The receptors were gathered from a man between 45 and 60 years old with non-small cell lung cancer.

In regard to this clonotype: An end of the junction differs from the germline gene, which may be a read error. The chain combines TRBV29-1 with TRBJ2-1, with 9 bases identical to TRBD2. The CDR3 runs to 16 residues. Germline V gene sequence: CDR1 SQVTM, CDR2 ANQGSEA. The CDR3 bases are TGCAGCGTTGTAACCTCTAGCGGGAATTCCTACAATGATCAGTTCTTC. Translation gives CSVVTSSGNSYNDQFF.

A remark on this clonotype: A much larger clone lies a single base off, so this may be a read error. This CDR3 reads CANSFRTSGGSDTQYF. The DNA for the CDR3 is TGTGCCAACAGTTTCCGGACTAGCGGGGGTTCAGATACGCAGTATTTT. The gene calls are TRBV6-6 and TRBJ2-3; TRBD2 matches 13 bases. Looked up from germline, CDR1 is MNHNY and CDR2 is SVGAGI (reference sequence). This CDR3 has 16 amino acids.

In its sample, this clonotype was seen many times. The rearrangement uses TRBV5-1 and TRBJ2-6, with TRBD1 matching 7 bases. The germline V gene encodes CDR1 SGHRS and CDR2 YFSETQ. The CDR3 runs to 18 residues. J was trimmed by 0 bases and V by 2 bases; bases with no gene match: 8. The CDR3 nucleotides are TGCGCCAGCAGCTTAAGGGACAGTCATTACTCTGGGGCCAACGTCCTGACTTTC. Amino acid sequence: CASSLRDSHYSGANVLTF.

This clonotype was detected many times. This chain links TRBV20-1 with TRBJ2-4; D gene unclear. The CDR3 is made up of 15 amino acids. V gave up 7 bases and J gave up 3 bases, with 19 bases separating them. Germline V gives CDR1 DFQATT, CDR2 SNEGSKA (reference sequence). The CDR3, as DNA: TGCAGTGTTGCCAAGGAATACCTACGCAAAAACATTCAGTACTTC. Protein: CSVAKEYLRKNIQYF.

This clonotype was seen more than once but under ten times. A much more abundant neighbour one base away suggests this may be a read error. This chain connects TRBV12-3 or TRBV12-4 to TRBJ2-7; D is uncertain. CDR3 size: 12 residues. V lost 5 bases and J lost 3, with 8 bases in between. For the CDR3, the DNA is TGTGCCAGCAGTCGATACCACTACGAGCAGTACTTC. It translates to CASSRYHYEQYF.

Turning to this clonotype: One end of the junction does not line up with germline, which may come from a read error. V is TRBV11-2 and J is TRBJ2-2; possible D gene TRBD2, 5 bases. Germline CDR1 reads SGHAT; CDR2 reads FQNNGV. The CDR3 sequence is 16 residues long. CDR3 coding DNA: TGTGCCAGCAGCTTAGACCGGGTTCTGTTTACCGGGGAACTGTTTTTT. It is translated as CASSLDRVLFTGELFF.

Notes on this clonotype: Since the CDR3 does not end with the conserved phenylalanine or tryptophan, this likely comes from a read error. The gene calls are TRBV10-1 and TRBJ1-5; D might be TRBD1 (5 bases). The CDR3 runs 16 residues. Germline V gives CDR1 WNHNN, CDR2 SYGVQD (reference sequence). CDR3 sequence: CASKAPRQTSNHPQHS. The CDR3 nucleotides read TGCGCCAGCAAAGCCCCCCGACAGACTAGCAATCATCCCCAGCATTCT.

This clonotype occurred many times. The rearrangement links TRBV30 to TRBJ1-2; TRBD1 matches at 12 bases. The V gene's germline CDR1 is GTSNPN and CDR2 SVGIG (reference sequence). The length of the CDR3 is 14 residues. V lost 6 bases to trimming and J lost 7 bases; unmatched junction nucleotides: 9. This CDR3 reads CACKLGQGAVGYTF. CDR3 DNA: TGTGCCTGCAAACTGGGACAGGGGGCAGTTGGCTACACCTTC.

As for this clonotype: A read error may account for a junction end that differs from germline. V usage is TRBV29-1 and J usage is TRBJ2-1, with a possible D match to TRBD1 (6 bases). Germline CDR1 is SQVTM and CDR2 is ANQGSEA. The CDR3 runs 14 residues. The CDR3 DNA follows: TGCAGCGTTTATCAACAGGGCTCCTACAATGAGCCGTCCTTC. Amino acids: CSVYQQGSYNEPSF.

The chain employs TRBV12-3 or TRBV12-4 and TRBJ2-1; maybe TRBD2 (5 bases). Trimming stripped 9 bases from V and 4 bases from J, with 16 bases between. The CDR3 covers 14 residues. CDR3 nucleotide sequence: TGTGCCAGTTTACTAGTGGGTACTTACAATGAGCAGTTCTTC. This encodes CASLLVGTYNEQFF.

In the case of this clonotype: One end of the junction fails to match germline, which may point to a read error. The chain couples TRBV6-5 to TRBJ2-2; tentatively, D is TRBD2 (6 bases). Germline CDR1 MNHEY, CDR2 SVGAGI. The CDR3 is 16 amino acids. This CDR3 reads CASGLQGATNTGGLFF. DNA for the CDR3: TGTGCTAGCGGTCTGCAGGGAGCAACGAACACCGGGGGGCTGTTTTTT.

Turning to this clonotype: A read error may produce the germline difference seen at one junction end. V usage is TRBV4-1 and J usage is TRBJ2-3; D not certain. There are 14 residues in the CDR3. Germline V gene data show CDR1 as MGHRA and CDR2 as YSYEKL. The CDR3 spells CASSQPGPTDTQCF. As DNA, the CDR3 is TGCGCCAGCAGCCAGCCTGGTCCTACAGATACGCAGTGTTTT.

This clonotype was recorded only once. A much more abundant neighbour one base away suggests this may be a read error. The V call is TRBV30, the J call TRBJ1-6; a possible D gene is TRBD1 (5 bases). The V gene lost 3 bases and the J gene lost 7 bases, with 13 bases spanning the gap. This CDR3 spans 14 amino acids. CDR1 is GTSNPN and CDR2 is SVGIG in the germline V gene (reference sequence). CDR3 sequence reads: CAWSAGAGNSPLHF. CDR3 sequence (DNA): TGTGCCTGGAGCGCCGGGGCAGGGAATTCACCCCTCCACTTT.

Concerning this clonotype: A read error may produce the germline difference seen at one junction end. CDR3 bases: TGCGCCAGCATCTTGGCCGGAAGAACTAGCGGGCTTTACGAGCAGTACTTC. Encoded protein: CASILAGRTSGLYEQYF. The chain joins TRBV5-1 to TRBJ2-7; TRBD2 agrees at 9 bases. Germline V gives CDR1 SGHRS, CDR2 YFSETQ. The CDR3 is made up of 17 amino acids.

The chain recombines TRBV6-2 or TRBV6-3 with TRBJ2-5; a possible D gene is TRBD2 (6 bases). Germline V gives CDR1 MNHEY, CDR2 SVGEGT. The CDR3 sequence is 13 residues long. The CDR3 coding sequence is TGTGTCACCACCTCCCTTGGGGGGGAGACCCAGTACTTC. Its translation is CVTTSLGGETQYF.

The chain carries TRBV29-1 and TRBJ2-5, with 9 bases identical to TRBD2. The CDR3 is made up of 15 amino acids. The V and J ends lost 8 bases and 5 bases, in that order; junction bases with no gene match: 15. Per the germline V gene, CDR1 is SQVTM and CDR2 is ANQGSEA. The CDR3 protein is CSIGSSGVLGETQYF. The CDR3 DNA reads TGCAGCATCGGATCTAGCGGGGTTCTGGGGGAGACCCAGTACTTC.

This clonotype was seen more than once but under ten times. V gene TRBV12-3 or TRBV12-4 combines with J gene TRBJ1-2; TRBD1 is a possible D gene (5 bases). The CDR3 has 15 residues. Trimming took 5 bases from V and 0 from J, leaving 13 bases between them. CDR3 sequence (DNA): TGTGCCAGCAGTCGGGTGGGGCTAACTAACTATGGCTACACCTTC. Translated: CASSRVGLTNYGYTF.

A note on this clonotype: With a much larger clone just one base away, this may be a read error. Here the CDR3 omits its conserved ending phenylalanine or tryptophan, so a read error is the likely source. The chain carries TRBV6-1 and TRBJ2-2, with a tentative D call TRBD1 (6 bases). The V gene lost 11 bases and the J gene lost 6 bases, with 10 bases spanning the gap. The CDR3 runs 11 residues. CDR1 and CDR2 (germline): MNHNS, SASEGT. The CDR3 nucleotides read TGTGCCTGCCAGGGGTCCGGGGAGCTGTTTCTT. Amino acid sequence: CACQGSGELFL.

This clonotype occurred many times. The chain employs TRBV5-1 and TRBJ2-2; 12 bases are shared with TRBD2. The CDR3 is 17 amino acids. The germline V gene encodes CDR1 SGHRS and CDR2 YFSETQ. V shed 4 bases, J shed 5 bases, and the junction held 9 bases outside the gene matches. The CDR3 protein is CASSPGLLAGGTGELFF. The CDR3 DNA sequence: TGCGCCAGCAGCCCTGGCTTACTAGCGGGAGGAACCGGGGAGCTGTTTTTT.

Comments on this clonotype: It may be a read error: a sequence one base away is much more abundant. CDR3 region: CASYSGPSTDTQYF. The CDR3, as DNA: TGCGCCAGCTATAGCGGGCCTAGCACAGATACGCAGTATTTT. The chain uses TRBV5-1 and TRBJ2-3, with 7 bases lining up with TRBD2. V shed 7 bases and J 0 bases; nucleotides not matched to a gene: 5. The V gene's germline CDR1 is SGHRS and CDR2 YFSETQ. The CDR3 spans 14 residues.

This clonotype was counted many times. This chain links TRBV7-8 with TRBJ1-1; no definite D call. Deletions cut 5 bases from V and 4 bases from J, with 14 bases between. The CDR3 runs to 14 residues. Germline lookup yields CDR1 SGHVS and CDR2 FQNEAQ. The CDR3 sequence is CASSHSGLGTEAFF. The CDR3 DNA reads TGTGCCAGCAGCCACTCGGGGTTGGGCACTGAAGCTTTCTTT.

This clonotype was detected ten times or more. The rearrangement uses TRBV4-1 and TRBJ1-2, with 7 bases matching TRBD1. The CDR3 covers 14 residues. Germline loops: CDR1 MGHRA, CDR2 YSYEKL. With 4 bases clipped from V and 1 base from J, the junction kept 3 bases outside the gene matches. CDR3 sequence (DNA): TGCGCCAGCAGCCGTGGACAGGATAACTATGGCTACACCTTC. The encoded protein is CASSRGQDNYGYTF.